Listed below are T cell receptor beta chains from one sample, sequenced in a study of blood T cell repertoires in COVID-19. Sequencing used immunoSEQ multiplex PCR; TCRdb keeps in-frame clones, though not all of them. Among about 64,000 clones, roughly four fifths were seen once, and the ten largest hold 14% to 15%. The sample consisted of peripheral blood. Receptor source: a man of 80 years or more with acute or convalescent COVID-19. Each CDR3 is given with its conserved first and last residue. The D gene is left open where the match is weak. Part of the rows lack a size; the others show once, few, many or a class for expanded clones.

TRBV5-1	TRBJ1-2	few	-	TGCGCCAGCAGCTCACAGGGAAATGGCTACACCTTC	CASSSQGNGYTF
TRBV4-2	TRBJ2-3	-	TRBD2	TGTGCCAGCAGCCAAGCCACAAGCGGGGTTGGGGATACGCAGTATTTT	CASSQATSGVGDTQYF
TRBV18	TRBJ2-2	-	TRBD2	TGTGCCAGCTCATCCTCAAGCGGACTAGCGGGAGCCACCGGGGAGCTGTTTTTT	CASSSSSGLAGATGELFF
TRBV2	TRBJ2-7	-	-	TGTGCCAGCAGAGCCGGACAGAACTACGAGCAGTACTTC	CASRAGQNYEQYF
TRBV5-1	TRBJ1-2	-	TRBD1	TGCGCCAGCAGCGCTGGACAGGGGGAGTACGGCTACACCTTC	CASSAGQGEYGYTF
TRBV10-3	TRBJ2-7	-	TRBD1	TGTGCCATCAGTGAGTCCCGGGACAGTTACGAGCAGTACTTC	CAISESRDSYEQYF
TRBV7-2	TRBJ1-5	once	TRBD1	TGTGCCAGCAGCACTCAACAGGGGGCGTACCCCCAGCCCCAGCATTTT	CASSTQQGAYPQPQHF
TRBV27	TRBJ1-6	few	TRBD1	TGTGCCAGCAGTAAGGGACAGTTCGCCTATAATTCACCCCTCCACTTT	CASSKGQFAYNSPLHF
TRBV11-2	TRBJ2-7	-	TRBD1	TGTGCCAGCAGCGCGACGACAGGGGGGTCCTACGAGCAGTACTTC	CASSATTGGSYEQYF
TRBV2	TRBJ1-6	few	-	TGTGCCAGCAAGGAGACCTCCTATAATTCACCCCTCCACTTT	CASKETSYNSPLHF
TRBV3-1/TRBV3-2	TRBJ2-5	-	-	TGTGCCGTAAGTTCCAGGGGGACTCAAGAGACCCAGTACTTC	CAVSSRGTQETQYF
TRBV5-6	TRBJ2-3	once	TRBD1	TGTGCCAGCAGCCCCACCCCATATCCGGGACAGGGTGCAGATACGCAGTATTTT	CASSPTPYPGQGADTQYF
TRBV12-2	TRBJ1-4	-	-	TGTGCAAGTCGCTCCATAGGGGGTAATGAAAAACTGTTTTTT	CASRSIGGNEKLFF
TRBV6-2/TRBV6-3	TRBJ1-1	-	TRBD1	TGTGCCAGCAGTTATCTGACAGGGCTGAACACTGAAGCTTTCTTT	CASSYLTGLNTEAFF
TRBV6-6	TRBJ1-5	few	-	TGTGCCAGCAGTCGGGACGGAGGGAGTCAGCCCCAGCATTTT	CASSRDGGSQPQHF
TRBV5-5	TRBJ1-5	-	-	TGTGCCAGCAGCTTGGACGGGATCAATCAGCCCCAGCATTTT	CASSLDGINQPQHF
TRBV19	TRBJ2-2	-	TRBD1	TGTGCCAGTAGCAGGGGGCAGGTGAACACCGGGGAGCTGTTTTTT	CASSRGQVNTGELFF
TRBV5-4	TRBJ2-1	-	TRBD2	TGTGCCAGCGGACTAGCGGGATACAATGAGCAGTTCTTC	CASGLAGYNEQFF
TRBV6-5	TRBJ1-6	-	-	TGTGCCACCCGGGGGAGGGGGAGCAATTCACCCCTCCACTTT	CATRGRGSNSPLHF
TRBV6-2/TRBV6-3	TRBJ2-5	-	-	TGTGCCAGCAGTTACTCGAGGCCGCGTCAAGAGACCCAGTACTTC	CASSYSRPRQETQYF
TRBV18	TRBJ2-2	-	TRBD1	TGTGCCAGCTCAAGAGGGACAGGTCGACTTGCGTTCACCGGGGAGCTGTTTTTT	CASSRGTGRLAFTGELFF
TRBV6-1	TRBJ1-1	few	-	TGTGCCAGCAGTGATTCTTTGAACACTGAAGCTTTCTTT	CASSDSLNTEAFF
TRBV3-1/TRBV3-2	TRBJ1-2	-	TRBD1	TGTGCCAGCAGCCAAGACGGGGGACAGGGGTTCTATGGCTACACCTTC	CASSQDGGQGFYGYTF
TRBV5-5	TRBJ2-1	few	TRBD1	TGTGCCAGCAGCTCACAAACAGGGGGCCTGAATGAGCAGTTCTTC	CASSSQTGGLNEQFF
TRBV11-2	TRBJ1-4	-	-	TGTGCCAGCAGCTTAGTCAGGGGACCTAATGAAAAACTGTTTTTT	CASSLVRGPNEKLFF
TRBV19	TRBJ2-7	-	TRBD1	TGTGCCAGTAGTATATCACCGACAGGGGTCTACGAGCAGTACTTC	CASSISPTGVYEQYF